The next 22 T cell receptor beta chains were all read from a single sample in a study of blood T cell repertoires in COVID-19. Assay: immunoSEQ multiplex PCR; the TCRdb copy retains only in-frame clones and omits some. The sample consists of around 120,000 clones, 90% of them appearing once. Sequenced: peripheral blood. All receptors come from a woman aged 55-69 years with COVID-19, enrolled during active disease.

The CDR3 spells CASSRSGARTGELFF. CDR3 DNA sequence: TGTGCCAGCAGCCGTAGCGGGGCCCGCACCGGGGAGCTGTTTTTT. This sequence joins TRBV7-3 and TRBJ2-2, with 8 bases fitting TRBD2. Germline trimming cut 5 bases from V and 4 bases from J; bases unmatched to any gene: 6. The CDR3 extends over 15 amino acids. Germline CDR1 SGHTA, CDR2 FQGTGA. Full variable domain (missing parts from reference TRBV7-3 and TRBJ2-2): GAGVSQTPSNKVTEKGKYVELRCDPISGHTALYWYRQSLGQGPEFLIYFQGTGAADDSGLPNDRFFAVRPEGSVSTLKIQRTERGDSAVYLCASSRSGARTGELFFGEGSRLTVL.

The chain recombines TRBV6-1 with TRBJ1-2; D is possibly TRBD1 (6 bases). Germline values: CDR1 MNHNS, CDR2 SASEGT. The ends were cut back, 3 bases at V and 7 bases at J, with 21 bases in the middle. The CDR3 consists of 16 residues. The chain's CDR3 is CASSDQQGRLRRGYTF. The CDR3 region has the DNA TGTGCCAGCAGTGATCAACAGGGTAGGTTACGTCGTGGCTACACCTTC.

This rearrangement joins TRBV7-9 to TRBJ1-5; tentative D call: TRBD1 (6 bases). Germline lookup yields CDR1 SEHNR and CDR2 FQNEAQ (reference sequence). The CDR3 sequence is 17 residues long. The V end lost 3 bases, the J end lost 4 bases, and 19 bases lay between the germline ends. CDR3 amino acids: CASSFDRDIYPNQPQHF. CDR3 nucleotides: TGTGCCAGCAGCTTCGACCGGGACATCTATCCGAATCAGCCCCAGCATTTT.

The V and J genes are TRBV27 and TRBJ2-3; D is unclear. Germline V gives CDR1 MNHEY, CDR2 SMNVEV (reference sequence). V dropped 3 bases and J dropped 0 bases, with 4 bases sitting between them. This CDR3 has 13 residues. The CDR3 loop reads CASSFPSTDTQYF. Here the CDR3 DNA reads TGTGCCAGCAGTTTCCCTAGCACAGATACGCAGTATTTT.

This clone was recorded only once. This sequence joins TRBV6-2 or TRBV6-3 and TRBJ1-2; the match to TRBD1 covers 8 bases. The V gene's germline CDR1 is MNHEY and CDR2 SVGEGT. After removal of 5 bases from V and 4 bases from J, the junction contained 6 bases not matched to a gene. CDR3 length: 14 residues. The CDR3, as DNA: TGTGCCAGCAGTACACGACAGGGGACCTATGGCTACACCTTC. Protein sequence: CASSTRQGTYGYTF.

The rearrangement uses TRBV21-1 and TRBJ1-5; the table's D call, TRBD1, has no DNA check behind it. TRBV21-1 is given as a pseudogene. The CDR3 runs to 14 residues. The CDR3 protein is CASSAPGVGQPQHF. The CDR3 nucleotides read TGTGCCAGCAGCGCCCCAGGGGTGGGTCAGCCCCAGCATTTT.

The chain carries TRBV5-6 and TRBJ1-2; D unclear. V lost 4 bases and J lost 3, with 10 bases in between. The CDR3 is 13 residues long. CDR1 SGHDT and CDR2 YYEEEE come from the germline V gene. The CDR3 is CASSPNPDYGYTF. CDR3 nucleotide sequence: TGTGCCAGCAGCCCGAACCCAGACTATGGCTACACCTTC.

The V gene is TRBV24-1, the J gene TRBJ2-5, with TRBD2 identical over 10 bases. Germline values: CDR1 KGHDR, CDR2 SFDVKD. V lost 4 bases, J lost 4 bases, and 5 bases stayed unmatched. The CDR3 has 15 residues. The CDR3: CATSDGTSAGETQYF. CDR3 nucleotide sequence: TGTGCCACCAGTGACGGGACTAGCGCCGGAGAGACCCAGTACTTC.

The rearrangement links TRBV4-1 to TRBJ2-7, with a weak D call TRBD2 (7 bases). V was clipped by 6 bases and J by 0 bases, with 18 bases between them. The germline V gene has CDR1 MGHRA and CDR2 YSYEKL. This CDR3 is built from 16 residues. The CDR3 bases are TGCGCCAGCAGTCCTACAGGGAGGGGAAGCTCCTACGAGCAGTACTTC. It is translated as CASSPTGRGSSYEQYF.

This chain links TRBV18 with TRBJ2-2, with unresolved D. V lost 0 bases and J lost 3, with 8 bases in between. The length of the CDR3 is 15 residues. Germline CDR1 is KGHSH and CDR2 is LQKENI. DNA of the CDR3: TGTGCCAGCTCACCACCTTCACAAGACACCGGGGAGCTGTTTTTT. Its protein is CASSPPSQDTGELFF.

The chain couples TRBV6-5 to TRBJ2-7, with no clear D. V lost 2 bases, J lost 2 bases, and 7 bases lay in between. This CDR3 contains 13 residues. Germline CDR1 and CDR2: MNHEY and SVGAGI. The DNA for the CDR3 is TGTGCCAGCAGTTACCGAGCTACCTACGAGCAGTACTTC. Translating gives CASSYRATYEQYF.

This rearrangement joins TRBV4-2 to TRBJ2-7; perhaps TRBD1 as D (6 bases). This CDR3 is built from 15 residues. Germline-derived CDR1 and CDR2 are LGHNA and YNFKEQ. Trimming removed 1 base from V and 5 bases from J, with 15 bases in between. The CDR3 here is CASSQVDRNSHEQYF. CDR3 nucleotide sequence: TGTGCCAGCAGCCAAGTTGACAGGAATTCCCACGAGCAGTACTTC.

V usage is TRBV5-1 and J usage is TRBJ2-1, with 8 bases lining up with TRBD2. Trimming at V came to 4 bases and at J to 8 bases, leaving 14 bases not matched to a gene. Germline V gene sequence: CDR1 SGHRS, CDR2 YFSETQ. CDR3 length: 16 amino acids. The CDR3 sequence: CASSVELAASIDEQFF. The CDR3 bases are TGCGCCAGCAGCGTGGAACTAGCGGCTAGTATCGATGAGCAGTTCTTC.

The chain recombines TRBV14 with TRBJ2-7; TRBD2 might be the D (6 bases). V was trimmed by 1 base and J by 2 bases, leaving 9 bases between them. The CDR3 length is 14 residues. Germline loops: CDR1 SGHDN, CDR2 FVKESK. CDR3 DNA sequence: TGTGCCAGCAGCCAAGTACTAGCCACCTACGAGCAGTACTTC. Amino acid sequence: CASSQVLATYEQYF.

This rearrangement joins TRBV6-4 to TRBJ1-1, with D possibly being TRBD1 (6 bases). The CDR3 totals 14 residues. The germline V gene encodes CDR1 MRHNA and CDR2 SNTAGT. V lost 6 bases and J lost 1, with 12 bases in between. The CDR3 DNA reads TGTGCCAGCAGGGAGACAGGACCGAACACTGAAGCTTTCTTT. It is translated as CASRETGPNTEAFF.

This sequence joins TRBV4-2 and TRBJ1-2, with 8 bases lining up with TRBD1. The CDR3 is 15 amino acids. Per the germline V gene, CDR1 is LGHNA and CDR2 is YNFKEQ. V shed 3 bases, J shed 9 bases, and the junction held 12 bases outside the gene matches. The CDR3 sequence: CASSQEPGQAASYTF. As DNA, the CDR3 is TGTGCCAGCAGCCAGGAGCCGGGACAGGCTGCTAGCTACACCTTC.

The chain has TRBV6-6 and TRBJ2-5, with a weak D call TRBD1 (6 bases). CDR1 and CDR2 (germline): MNHNY, SVGAGI (reference sequence). This CDR3 is 13 amino acids long. V shed 2 bases and J shed 4 bases, with 8 bases lying between them. The CDR3 is CASSYVQGETQYF. The CDR3 bases are TGTGCCAGCAGTTACGTACAGGGAGAGACCCAGTACTTC.

The chain is built from TRBV6-5 and TRBJ1-1; D is ambiguous. V lost 10 bases, J lost 1 base, and 16 bases lay in between. Germline CDR1 and CDR2: MNHEY and SVGAGI. The CDR3 contains 14 residues. Here the CDR3 reads CATSRGSGNTEAFF. As DNA, the CDR3 is TGTGCCACATCCCGCGGGTCGGGGAACACTGAAGCTTTCTTT.

This CDR3 is CAIGSEGGGYTF. In nucleotides, the CDR3 is TGTGCCATCGGTAGTGAGGGCGGTGGCTACACCTTC. The chain is built from TRBV10-3 and TRBJ1-2, with D uncertain. V was cut by 8 bases and J by 7 bases, with 14 bases left in between. This CDR3 contains 12 residues. Germline V gene data show CDR1 as ENHRY and CDR2 as SYGVKD.

The genes are TRBV2 and TRBJ2-7, with TRBD1 identical over 8 bases. Trimming at V came to 7 bases and at J to 3 bases, leaving 8 bases not matched to a gene. Germline CDR1 and CDR2: SNHLY and FYNNEI. This CDR3 is built from 14 residues. CDR3 protein: CASKVLTGDYEQYF. In nucleotides, the CDR3 is TGTGCCAGCAAGGTACTGACAGGGGACTACGAGCAGTACTTC.

The CDR3 loop is CASSAPWGVESGYTF. The CDR3 nucleotides read TGTGCCAGCAGCGCACCCTGGGGGGTTGAAAGTGGCTACACCTTC. V gene TRBV7-9 combines with J gene TRBJ1-2; possibly TRBD1 for D (5 bases). CDR3 size: 15 residues. The ends were cut back, 5 bases at V and 7 bases at J, with 20 bases in the middle. Germline V gene sequence: CDR1 SEHNR, CDR2 FQNEAQ (reference sequence).

Notes on this clone: Other nucleotide sequences in the sample specify the same CDR3. The chain's CDR3 is CASSPTGSGNTIYF. The CDR3 coding sequence is TGTGCCAGCAGCCCGACAGGCTCTGGAAACACCATATATTTT. The rearrangement links TRBV3-1 (or the pseudogene TRBV3-2) to TRBJ1-3, with a tentative D call TRBD1 (6 bases). Germline V lookup: CDR1 LGHDT, CDR2 YNNKEL (reference sequence). The CDR3 covers 14 residues. V was clipped by 4 bases and J by 0 bases, with 7 bases between them.